This TCR beta chain was documented in a study of response to subunit inactivated influenza vaccine. TCRdb itself ran the RT-PCR reads through MiXCR, one entry per CDR3 protein. This table has about 650,000 distinct CDR3 sequences, 15% to 19% appearing once. Points on this clonotype: The antigen remains unidentified.

This CDR3 comprises 11 residues. Germline assignment: CDR1 SQVTM and CDR2 ANQGSEA. Trimming pared 3 bases from V and 6 bases from J, leaving 6 bases between. Study-level points and caveats: The authors suggested that few new T cells are recruited per seasonal influenza vaccination.

The sequenced sample was PBMCs from blood, obtained roughly 12 days after vaccination. This TCR came from a man in his fifties who received an inactivated influenza vaccine. V gene TRBV29-1 combines with J gene TRBJ2-1; no firm D call. CDR3 sequence: CSVDRPNEQFF. The CDR3 DNA reads as TGCAGCGTTGACCGCCCCAATGAGCAGTTCTTC.